Listed below are T cell receptor beta chains from one sample, sequenced in a study of T cells in Graves' hyperthyroidism and ophthalmopathy. In TCRdb, the multiplex PCR reads were re-called with MiXCR into one record per CDR3 protein. The sample has hundreds of thousands of distinct CDR3 sequences, roughly 22% seen once. The sample comprised blood. The receptors shown here come from a man aged 30 to 39 with Graves' ophthalmopathy. The CDR3 runs from the conserved cysteine through the conserved F or W. A D gene is named only where the DNA matches it firmly. A row's size may be missing; if present it is once, few, many or a size class.

j_gene	d_gene	v_gene	abundance	CDR3aa	CDR3nt
TRBJ1-1	TRBD1	TRBV12-3/TRBV12-4	few	CASSFSARQGAGAFF	TGTGCCAGCAGTTTTTCGGCTAGACAGGGGGCAGGAGCTTTCTTT
TRBJ2-5	NA	TRBV7-2	NA	CASSFNGQETQYF	TGTGCCAGCAGCTTTAACGGACAAGAGACCCAGTACTTC
TRBJ2-1	TRBD2	TRBV28	many	CASSLNIQREMINEQFF	TGTGCCAGCAGTTTAAATATCCAGCGGGAGATGATCAATGAGCAGTTCTTC
TRBJ2-1	TRBD2	TRBV28	many	CASSPRRSGSSEQFF	TGTGCCAGCAGTCCTCGGCGAAGCGGGAGCTCTGAGCAGTTCTTC
TRBJ2-7	NA	TRBV20-1	NA	CSASLLDGGEQYF	TGCAGTGCTAGTTTACTAGACGGCGGCGAGCAGTACTTC
TRBJ2-7	TRBD1	TRBV6-9	NA	CVSSYGTGYEQYF	TGTGTCAGCAGCTACGGGACAGGATACGAGCAGTACTTC
TRBJ2-3	NA	TRBV11-2	many	CASSRDRTTDTQYF	TGTGCCAGCAGCCGGGACCGCACCACAGATACGCAGTATTTT
TRBJ2-2	NA	TRBV19	NA	CASSYTNTGELFF	TGTGCCAGTAGCTATACGAACACCGGGGAGCTGTTTTTT
TRBJ1-2	NA	TRBV14	NA	CASSQDQGNYGYTF	TGTGCCAGCAGCCAAGATCAGGGGAACTATGGCTACACCTTC
TRBJ2-5	NA	TRBV3-1	many	CASSPIRETQYF	TGTGCCAGCAGCCCCATTCGTGAGACCCAGTACTTC
TRBJ2-3	TRBD2	TRBV12-3/TRBV12-4	many	CASSFGLWGGRVDTQYF	TGTGCCAGCAGTTTTGGGCTCTGGGGCGGGAGGGTAGATACGCAGTATTTT
TRBJ2-7	TRBD2	TRBV5-1	few	CATSHASGYEQYF	TGCGCCACCTCCCACGCTAGCGGCTACGAGCAGTACTTC